These 14 T cell receptor beta chains originate from one sample sequenced in a study of blood T cell repertoires in COVID-19 (dated by TCRdb to the early 2020s). The library was made by the immunoSEQ multiplex PCR assay. The clones in this table, taken by TCRdb from immuneACCESS, are in-frame only. Not every clone is retained; where verified, under half of the shortfall comes from an unresolved V gene, and the cause of the rest is unknown. For this sample there are around 70,000 clones; 87% appear just once. 6.6% of the sample lies in the top ten. The sequencing sample was made of peripheral blood. All receptors come from a man in his forties or fifties with active COVID-19.

J is TRBJ1-2 and V is TRBV19, with D possibly matching TRBD1 (6 bases). From germline, CDR1 is LNHDA and CDR2 SQIVND (reference sequence). Trimming removed 5 bases at V and 8 bases at J, with 18 bases between. The CDR3 covers 14 residues. The DNA for the CDR3 is TGTGCCAGTAGTGCACAGGGTTCCTTGGGGGGCTACACCTTC. Its translation is CASSAQGSLGGYTF. The complete variable domain, with remaining parts taken from reference TRBV19 and TRBJ1-2, reads DGGITQSPKYLFRKEGQNVTLSCEQNLNHDAMYWYRQDPGQGLRLIYYSQIVNDFQKGDIAEGYSVSREKKESFPLTVTSAQKNPTAFYLCASSAQGSLGGYTFGSGTRLTVV.

Notes on this clone: The junction departs from germline at one end; a sequencing error may be responsible. The V gene is TRBV28, the J gene TRBJ1-3, with D possibly TRBD1 on 6 matching bases. CDR3 size: 17 residues. Germline V gives CDR1 MDHEN, CDR2 SYDVKM. CDR3 loop: CASSLSLVDRLGNAIYF. Written as DNA, the CDR3 is TGTGCCAGCAGTTTATCTTTAGTCGACAGGTTGGGAAACGCCATATATTTT.

This sequence joins TRBV6-5 and TRBJ1-5; D might be TRBD1 (6 bases). This CDR3 comprises 15 residues. Germline lookup yields CDR1 MNHEY and CDR2 SVGAGI. V was shortened by 5 bases and J by 4 bases, with 15 bases between the two germline ends. Here the CDR3 reads CASSSEGQINQPQHF. For the CDR3, the DNA is TGTGCCAGCAGTAGCGAAGGACAGATTAATCAGCCCCAGCATTTT.

In its sample, this clone was seen once. The chain recombines TRBV14 with TRBJ2-3; D remains ambiguous. CDR3 length: 16 residues. The germline V and J ends were trimmed by 1 base and 1 base, with 12 bases remaining between them. CDR1 SGHDN and CDR2 FVKESK come from the germline V gene. The CDR3 DNA is TGTGCCAGCAGCCAAGTTAGGAGTTCGGGCACAGATACGCAGTATTTT. This translates into CASSQVRSSGTDTQYF.

This clone occurred a few times. This chain joins TRBV7-9 and TRBJ2-7, with D tentatively TRBD2 (5 bases). CDR1 and CDR2 (germline): SEHNR, FQNEAQ (reference sequence). This CDR3 region has 13 residues. Between the trimmed V and J ends, which lost 5 bases and 0 bases, there was a span of 8 bases. Here the CDR3 reads CASSVRDSYEQYF. DNA of the CDR3: TGTGCCAGCAGCGTTCGGGACTCCTACGAGCAGTACTTC.

The chain joins TRBV7-8 to TRBJ1-5; D not certain. Germline V gene data show CDR1 as SGHVS and CDR2 as FQNEAQ. The CDR3 covers 17 residues. Trimming took 1 base from V and 0 from J, leaving 13 bases between them. CDR3 coding DNA: TGTGCCAGCAGCTTAGGCCTAGACGGATTTAGCAATCAGCCCCAGCATTTT. Translating gives CASSLGLDGFSNQPQHF.

The chain has TRBV9 and TRBJ2-2; 15 bases line up with TRBD2. V lost 3 bases, J lost 6 bases, and 6 bases stayed unmatched. The CDR3 runs to 17 residues. Looked up from germline, CDR1 is SGDLS and CDR2 is YYNGEE. Written as DNA, the CDR3 is TGTGCCAGCAGCGCGGGACTAGCGGGAGGATCGGCCGGGGAGCTGTTTTTT. Translating gives CASSAGLAGGSAGELFF.

CDR3 bases: TGTGCCAGCAGTCCCGCCGGGACAGGGGTCACCGGGGAGCTGTTTTTT. It is translated as CASSPAGTGVTGELFF. The chain couples TRBV27 to TRBJ2-2; 10 nucleotides agree with TRBD1. The ends lost 5 bases at V and 4 bases at J; junction bases unmatched: 7. CDR1 MNHEY and CDR2 SMNVEV come from the germline V gene (reference sequence). This CDR3 has 16 residues.

Here the CDR3 reads CASSAPGQGAVGWISPLHF. The CDR3 nucleotides read TGCGCCAGCAGCGCCCCGGGACAGGGGGCAGTTGGATGGATTTCACCCCTCCACTTT. This chain joins TRBV5-1 and TRBJ1-6; 12 bases map to TRBD1. The CDR3 spans 19 residues. The germline V gene encodes CDR1 SGHRS and CDR2 YFSETQ. V shed 4 bases, J shed 9 bases, and the junction held 17 bases outside the gene matches.

The gene calls are TRBV6-5 and TRBJ2-6; no reliable D call. Germline V gives CDR1 MNHEY, CDR2 SVGAGI. The length of the CDR3 is 15 residues. V was clipped by 2 bases and J by 1 base, with 6 bases between them. DNA for the CDR3: TGTGCCAGCAGTTACGCCCGGTCTGGGGCCAACGTCCTGACTTTC. This encodes CASSYARSGANVLTF.

CDR3 in amino acids: CASGLWTRPYEQYF. In DNA, the CDR3 is TGTGCTAGTGGTTTGTGGACTAGACCCTACGAGCAGTACTTC. This chain joins TRBV12-5 and TRBJ2-7; 7 nucleotides agree with TRBD2. V lost 2 bases and J lost 2; bases outside the gene matches: 3. From germline, CDR1 is LGHNT and CDR2 FRNRAP. This CDR3 has 14 residues.

This chain joins TRBV7-2 and TRBJ1-1; D perhaps matches TRBD1 (6 bases). The CDR3 has 16 residues. Trimming shortened V by 0 bases and J by 0 bases, and 11 bases separated the two germline ends. Germline values: CDR1 SGHTA, CDR2 FQGNSA. CDR3 sequence: CASSLAWGLVNTEAFF. The CDR3 DNA is TGTGCCAGCAGCTTAGCGTGGGGGCTAGTGAACACTGAAGCTTTCTTT.

The chain combines TRBV7-2 with TRBJ2-5; a possible D gene is TRBD2 (7 bases). Trimming took off 5 bases at V and 5 bases at J, with 15 bases between the two ends. Germline values: CDR1 SGHTA, CDR2 FQGNSA. The CDR3 length is 14 residues. The CDR3: CASSPRGGGETQYF. CDR3 sequence (DNA): TGTGCCAGCAGCCCTCGGGGAGGGGGTGAGACCCAGTACTTC.

This clone was detected only a few times. J is TRBJ2-2 and V is TRBV29-1, with 7 positions matching TRBD2. V lost 6 bases to trimming and J lost 1 base; unmatched junction nucleotides: 5. Germline V lookup: CDR1 SQVTM, CDR2 ANQGSEA. The CDR3 is 14 residues long. The CDR3 DNA is TGCAGCGTAGCGGGGCTGGTGAACACCGGGGAGCTGTTTTTT. Protein product: CSVAGLVNTGELFF.